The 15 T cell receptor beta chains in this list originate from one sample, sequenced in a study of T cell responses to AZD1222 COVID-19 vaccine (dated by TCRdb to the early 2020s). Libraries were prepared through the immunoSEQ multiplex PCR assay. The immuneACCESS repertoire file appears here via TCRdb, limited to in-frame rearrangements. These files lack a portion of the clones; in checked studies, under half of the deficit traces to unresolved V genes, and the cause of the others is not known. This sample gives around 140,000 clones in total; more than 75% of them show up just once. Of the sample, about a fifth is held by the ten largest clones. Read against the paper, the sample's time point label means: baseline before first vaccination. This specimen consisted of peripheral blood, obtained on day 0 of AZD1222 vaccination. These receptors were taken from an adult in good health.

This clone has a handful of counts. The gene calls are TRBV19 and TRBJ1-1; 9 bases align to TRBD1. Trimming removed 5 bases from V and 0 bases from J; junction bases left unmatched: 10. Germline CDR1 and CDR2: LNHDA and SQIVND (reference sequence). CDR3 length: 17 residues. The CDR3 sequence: CASSLRTGENLNTEAFF. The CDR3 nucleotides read TGTGCCAGTAGTTTGCGGACAGGGGAAAATTTGAACACTGAAGCTTTCTTT.

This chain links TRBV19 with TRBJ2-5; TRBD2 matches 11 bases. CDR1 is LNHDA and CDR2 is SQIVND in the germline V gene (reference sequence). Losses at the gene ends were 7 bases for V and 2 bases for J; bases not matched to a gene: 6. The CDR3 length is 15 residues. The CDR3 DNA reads TGTGCCAGTACTTTGGTAGCGGGGGGGCAAGAGACCCAGTACTTC. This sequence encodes CASTLVAGGQETQYF.

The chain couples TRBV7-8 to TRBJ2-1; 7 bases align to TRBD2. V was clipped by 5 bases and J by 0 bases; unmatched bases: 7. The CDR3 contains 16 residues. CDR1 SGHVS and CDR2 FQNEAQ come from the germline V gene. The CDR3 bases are TGTGCCAGCAGCCCGTTGGGGGGGGGCTCCTACAATGAGCAGTTCTTC. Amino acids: CASSPLGGGSYNEQFF.

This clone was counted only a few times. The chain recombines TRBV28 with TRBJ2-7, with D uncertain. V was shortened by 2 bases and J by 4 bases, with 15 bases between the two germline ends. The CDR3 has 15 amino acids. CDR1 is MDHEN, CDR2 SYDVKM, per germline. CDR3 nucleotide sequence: TGTGCCAGCAGTTTAAGGCCTTTAACCGTTTACGAGCAGTACTTC. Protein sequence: CASSLRPLTVYEQYF.

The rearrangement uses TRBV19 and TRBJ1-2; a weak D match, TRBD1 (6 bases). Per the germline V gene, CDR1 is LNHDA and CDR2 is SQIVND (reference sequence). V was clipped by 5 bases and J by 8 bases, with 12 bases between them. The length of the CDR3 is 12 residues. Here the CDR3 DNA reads TGTGCCAGTAGTCAAACAGGGAAGGGCTACACCTTC. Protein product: CASSQTGKGYTF.

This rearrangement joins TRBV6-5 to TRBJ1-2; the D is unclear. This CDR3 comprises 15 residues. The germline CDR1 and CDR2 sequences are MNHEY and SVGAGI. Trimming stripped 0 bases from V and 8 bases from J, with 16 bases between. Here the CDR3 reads CASSYSISLRGGYTF. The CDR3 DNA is TGTGCCAGCAGTTACTCCATTTCCCTTCGAGGGGGCTACACCTTC.

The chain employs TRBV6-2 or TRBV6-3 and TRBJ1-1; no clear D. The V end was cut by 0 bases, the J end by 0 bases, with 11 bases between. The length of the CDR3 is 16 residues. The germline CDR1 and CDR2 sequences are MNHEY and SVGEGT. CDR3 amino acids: CASSYSRKSMNTEAFF. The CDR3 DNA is TGTGCCAGCAGTTACTCCCGGAAATCGATGAACACTGAAGCTTTCTTT.

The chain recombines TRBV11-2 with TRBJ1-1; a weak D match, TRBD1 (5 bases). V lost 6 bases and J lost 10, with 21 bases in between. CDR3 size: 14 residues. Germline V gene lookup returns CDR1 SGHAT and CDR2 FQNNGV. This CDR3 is CASSSVTGTPVAFF. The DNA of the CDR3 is TGTGCCAGCAGTTCAGTGACTGGGACCCCTGTAGCTTTCTTT. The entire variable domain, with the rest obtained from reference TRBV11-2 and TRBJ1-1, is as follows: EAGVAQSPRYKIIEKRQSVAFWCNPISGHATLYWYQQILGQGPKLLIQFQNNGVVDDSQLPKDRFSAERLKGVDSTLKIQPAKLEDSAVYLCASSSVTGTPVAFFGQGTRLTVV.

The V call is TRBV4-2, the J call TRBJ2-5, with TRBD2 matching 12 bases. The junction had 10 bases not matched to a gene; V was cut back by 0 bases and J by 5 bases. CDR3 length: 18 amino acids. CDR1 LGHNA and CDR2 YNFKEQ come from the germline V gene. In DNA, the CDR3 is TGTGCCAGCAGCCAAGAATGGGGAAGACTAGCGGGGGTGGAGACCCAGTACTTC. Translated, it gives CASSQEWGRLAGVETQYF.

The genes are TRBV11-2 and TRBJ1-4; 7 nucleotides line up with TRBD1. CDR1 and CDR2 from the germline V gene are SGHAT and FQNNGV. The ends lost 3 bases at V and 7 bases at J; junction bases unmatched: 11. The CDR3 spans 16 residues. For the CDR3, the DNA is TGTGCCAGCAGCTTTCCTCACGCAGGGGGAGGTGAAAAACTGTTTTTT. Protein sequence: CASSFPHAGGGEKLFF. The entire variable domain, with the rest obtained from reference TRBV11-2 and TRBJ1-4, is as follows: EAGVAQSPRYKIIEKRQSVAFWCNPISGHATLYWYQQILGQGPKLLIQFQNNGVVDDSQLPKDRFSAERLKGVDSTLKIQPAKLEDSAVYLCASSFPHAGGGEKLFFGSGTQLSVL.

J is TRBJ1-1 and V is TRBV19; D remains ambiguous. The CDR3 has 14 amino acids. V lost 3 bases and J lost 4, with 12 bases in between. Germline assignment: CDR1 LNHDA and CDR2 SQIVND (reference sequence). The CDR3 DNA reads TGTGCCAGTAGTATCCCCGGGCCGGGCACTGAAGCTTTCTTT. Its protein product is CASSIPGPGTEAFF.

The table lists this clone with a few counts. Here the CDR3 reads CAWSVTSPHQPQHF. The CDR3, as DNA: TGTGCCTGGAGTGTTACCTCCCCACATCAGCCCCAGCATTTT. The chain links TRBV30 to TRBJ1-5; no reliable D call. The V gene's germline CDR1 is GTSNPN and CDR2 SVGIG (reference sequence). The CDR3 contains 14 residues. The V end was cut by 0 bases, the J end by 5 bases, with 11 bases between. Complete variable domain (other parts from reference TRBV30 and TRBJ1-5): SQTIHQWPATLVQPVGSPLSLECTVEGTSNPNLYWYRQAAGRGLQLLFYSVGIGQISSEVPQNLSASRPQDRQFILSSKKLLLSDSGFYLCAWSVTSPHQPQHFGDGTRLSIL.

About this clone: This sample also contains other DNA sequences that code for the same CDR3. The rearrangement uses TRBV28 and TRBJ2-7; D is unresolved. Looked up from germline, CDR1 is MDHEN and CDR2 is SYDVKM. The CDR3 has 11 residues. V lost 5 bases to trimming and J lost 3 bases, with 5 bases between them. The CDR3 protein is CASSRFYEQYF. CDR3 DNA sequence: TGTGCCAGCAGTAGGTTCTACGAGCAGTACTTC.

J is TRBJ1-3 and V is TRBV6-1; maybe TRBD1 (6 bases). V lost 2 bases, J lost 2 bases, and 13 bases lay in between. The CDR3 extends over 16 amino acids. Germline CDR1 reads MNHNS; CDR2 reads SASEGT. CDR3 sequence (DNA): TGTGCCAGCAGTGAACCTCACCGGACAGCTGGAAACACCATATATTTT. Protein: CASSEPHRTAGNTIYF.

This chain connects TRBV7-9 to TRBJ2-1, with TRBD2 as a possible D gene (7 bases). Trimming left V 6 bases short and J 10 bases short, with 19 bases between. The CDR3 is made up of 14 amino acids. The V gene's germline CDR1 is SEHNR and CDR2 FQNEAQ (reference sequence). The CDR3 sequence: CASSLDRSGREQFF. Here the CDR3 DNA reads TGTGCCAGCAGTCTCGACAGGTCCGGGAGGGAGCAGTTCTTC.